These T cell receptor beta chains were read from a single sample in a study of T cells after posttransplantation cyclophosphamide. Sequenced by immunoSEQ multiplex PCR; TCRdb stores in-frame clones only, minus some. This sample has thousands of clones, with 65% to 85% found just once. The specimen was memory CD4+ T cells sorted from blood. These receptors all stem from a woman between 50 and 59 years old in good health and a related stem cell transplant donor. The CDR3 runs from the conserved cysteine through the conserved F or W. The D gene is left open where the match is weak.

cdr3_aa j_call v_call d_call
CASSPRDRSVAGYTDTQYF TRBJ2-3 TRBV9 TRBD2
CAWSSRWDEKLFF TRBJ1-4 TRBV30 -
CASSSNVQAGKFEQYF TRBJ2-7 TRBV7-2 -
CASSQSLANTYEQYF - TRBV14 -
CASPSLAGGSSYEQYF TRBJ2-7 TRBV27 TRBD2
CASSYSAGVGNEQFF TRBJ2-1 TRBV6-5 TRBD2
CASSQEYAGYSYEQYF TRBJ2-7 TRBV4-3 -
CASSLMGGTGELFF TRBJ2-2 TRBV7-3 -
CASSLFAGNEQFF TRBJ2-1 TRBV6-5 -
CAISESLARTYEQYF TRBJ2-7 TRBV10-3 -
CASSEGQGLGNTIYF TRBJ1-3 TRBV9 TRBD1
CASSFRSGSYNEQFF TRBJ2-1 TRBV5-1 TRBD2
CASSLIIGPSPWTGRGQPQHF TRBJ1-5 TRBV28 TRBD1
CASSTTGGELFF TRBJ2-2 TRBV2 -
CAIRHGEGRYNEQFF TRBJ2-1 TRBV10-3 -
CASQTRASSGLSSYNEQFF TRBJ2-1 TRBV18 TRBD2
CASSWGQEQYF TRBJ2-7 TRBV5-6 -
CASSAPQSGTGFNEQFF TRBJ2-1 TRBV9 TRBD1
CASSNPGINTEAFF TRBJ1-1 TRBV19 -
CASSPLAFSGNTIYF TRBJ1-3 TRBV5-1 -
CAWSDKGQALYNEQFF TRBJ2-1 TRBV30 TRBD1
CASSRGGLAGEQYF TRBJ2-7 TRBV7-9 TRBD2
CASSAGQTGDGQPQHF TRBJ1-5 TRBV5-5 TRBD1
CASSYSINQGSPLHF TRBJ1-6 TRBV6-5 -
CASSKLAGGDNEQFF TRBJ2-1 TRBV9 TRBD2
CASSRDRVEAFF TRBJ1-1 TRBV5-4 TRBD1
CASSLKFGARTEAFF TRBJ1-1 TRBV6-1 -
CASSINYQETQYF TRBJ2-5 TRBV4-2 -
CSVRDTGEETQYF TRBJ2-5 TRBV29-1 TRBD1
CASSAQRPGTEAFF TRBJ1-1 TRBV6-5 -
CASSSYTGTGNTIYF TRBJ1-3 TRBV7-2 -
CASSFGRQINEQFF TRBJ2-1 TRBV27 -
CAISESSRRYGYTF TRBJ1-2 TRBV10-3 -
CASAGAASPLQETQYF TRBJ2-5 TRBV21-1 -
CASSLAGGSYEQYF - TRBV7-8 -
CASSPGTGGYEQYF TRBJ2-7 TRBV18 TRBD1
CASSRGPGEKLFF TRBJ1-4 TRBV4-3 -
CASSLIERRGAFF TRBJ1-1 TRBV5-1 -
CASNGGAGTDTQYF TRBJ2-3 TRBV28 -
CASSARDRGYTIYF TRBJ1-3 TRBV5-6 TRBD1
CASQLGGHYGYTF TRBJ1-2 TRBV5-4 -
CASSLQVTGGDSPLHF TRBJ1-6 TRBV5-1 TRBD1
CASSFGGINQPQHF TRBJ1-5 TRBV7-3 -
CASSSVTWRQYF TRBJ2-7 TRBV7-3 -
CASNMGQGLNTEAFF TRBJ1-1 TRBV6-6 TRBD1
CAWSYRRGGRAYNEQFF TRBJ2-1 TRBV30 TRBD2
CASSYSDSSNEQFF TRBJ2-1 TRBV6-6 -